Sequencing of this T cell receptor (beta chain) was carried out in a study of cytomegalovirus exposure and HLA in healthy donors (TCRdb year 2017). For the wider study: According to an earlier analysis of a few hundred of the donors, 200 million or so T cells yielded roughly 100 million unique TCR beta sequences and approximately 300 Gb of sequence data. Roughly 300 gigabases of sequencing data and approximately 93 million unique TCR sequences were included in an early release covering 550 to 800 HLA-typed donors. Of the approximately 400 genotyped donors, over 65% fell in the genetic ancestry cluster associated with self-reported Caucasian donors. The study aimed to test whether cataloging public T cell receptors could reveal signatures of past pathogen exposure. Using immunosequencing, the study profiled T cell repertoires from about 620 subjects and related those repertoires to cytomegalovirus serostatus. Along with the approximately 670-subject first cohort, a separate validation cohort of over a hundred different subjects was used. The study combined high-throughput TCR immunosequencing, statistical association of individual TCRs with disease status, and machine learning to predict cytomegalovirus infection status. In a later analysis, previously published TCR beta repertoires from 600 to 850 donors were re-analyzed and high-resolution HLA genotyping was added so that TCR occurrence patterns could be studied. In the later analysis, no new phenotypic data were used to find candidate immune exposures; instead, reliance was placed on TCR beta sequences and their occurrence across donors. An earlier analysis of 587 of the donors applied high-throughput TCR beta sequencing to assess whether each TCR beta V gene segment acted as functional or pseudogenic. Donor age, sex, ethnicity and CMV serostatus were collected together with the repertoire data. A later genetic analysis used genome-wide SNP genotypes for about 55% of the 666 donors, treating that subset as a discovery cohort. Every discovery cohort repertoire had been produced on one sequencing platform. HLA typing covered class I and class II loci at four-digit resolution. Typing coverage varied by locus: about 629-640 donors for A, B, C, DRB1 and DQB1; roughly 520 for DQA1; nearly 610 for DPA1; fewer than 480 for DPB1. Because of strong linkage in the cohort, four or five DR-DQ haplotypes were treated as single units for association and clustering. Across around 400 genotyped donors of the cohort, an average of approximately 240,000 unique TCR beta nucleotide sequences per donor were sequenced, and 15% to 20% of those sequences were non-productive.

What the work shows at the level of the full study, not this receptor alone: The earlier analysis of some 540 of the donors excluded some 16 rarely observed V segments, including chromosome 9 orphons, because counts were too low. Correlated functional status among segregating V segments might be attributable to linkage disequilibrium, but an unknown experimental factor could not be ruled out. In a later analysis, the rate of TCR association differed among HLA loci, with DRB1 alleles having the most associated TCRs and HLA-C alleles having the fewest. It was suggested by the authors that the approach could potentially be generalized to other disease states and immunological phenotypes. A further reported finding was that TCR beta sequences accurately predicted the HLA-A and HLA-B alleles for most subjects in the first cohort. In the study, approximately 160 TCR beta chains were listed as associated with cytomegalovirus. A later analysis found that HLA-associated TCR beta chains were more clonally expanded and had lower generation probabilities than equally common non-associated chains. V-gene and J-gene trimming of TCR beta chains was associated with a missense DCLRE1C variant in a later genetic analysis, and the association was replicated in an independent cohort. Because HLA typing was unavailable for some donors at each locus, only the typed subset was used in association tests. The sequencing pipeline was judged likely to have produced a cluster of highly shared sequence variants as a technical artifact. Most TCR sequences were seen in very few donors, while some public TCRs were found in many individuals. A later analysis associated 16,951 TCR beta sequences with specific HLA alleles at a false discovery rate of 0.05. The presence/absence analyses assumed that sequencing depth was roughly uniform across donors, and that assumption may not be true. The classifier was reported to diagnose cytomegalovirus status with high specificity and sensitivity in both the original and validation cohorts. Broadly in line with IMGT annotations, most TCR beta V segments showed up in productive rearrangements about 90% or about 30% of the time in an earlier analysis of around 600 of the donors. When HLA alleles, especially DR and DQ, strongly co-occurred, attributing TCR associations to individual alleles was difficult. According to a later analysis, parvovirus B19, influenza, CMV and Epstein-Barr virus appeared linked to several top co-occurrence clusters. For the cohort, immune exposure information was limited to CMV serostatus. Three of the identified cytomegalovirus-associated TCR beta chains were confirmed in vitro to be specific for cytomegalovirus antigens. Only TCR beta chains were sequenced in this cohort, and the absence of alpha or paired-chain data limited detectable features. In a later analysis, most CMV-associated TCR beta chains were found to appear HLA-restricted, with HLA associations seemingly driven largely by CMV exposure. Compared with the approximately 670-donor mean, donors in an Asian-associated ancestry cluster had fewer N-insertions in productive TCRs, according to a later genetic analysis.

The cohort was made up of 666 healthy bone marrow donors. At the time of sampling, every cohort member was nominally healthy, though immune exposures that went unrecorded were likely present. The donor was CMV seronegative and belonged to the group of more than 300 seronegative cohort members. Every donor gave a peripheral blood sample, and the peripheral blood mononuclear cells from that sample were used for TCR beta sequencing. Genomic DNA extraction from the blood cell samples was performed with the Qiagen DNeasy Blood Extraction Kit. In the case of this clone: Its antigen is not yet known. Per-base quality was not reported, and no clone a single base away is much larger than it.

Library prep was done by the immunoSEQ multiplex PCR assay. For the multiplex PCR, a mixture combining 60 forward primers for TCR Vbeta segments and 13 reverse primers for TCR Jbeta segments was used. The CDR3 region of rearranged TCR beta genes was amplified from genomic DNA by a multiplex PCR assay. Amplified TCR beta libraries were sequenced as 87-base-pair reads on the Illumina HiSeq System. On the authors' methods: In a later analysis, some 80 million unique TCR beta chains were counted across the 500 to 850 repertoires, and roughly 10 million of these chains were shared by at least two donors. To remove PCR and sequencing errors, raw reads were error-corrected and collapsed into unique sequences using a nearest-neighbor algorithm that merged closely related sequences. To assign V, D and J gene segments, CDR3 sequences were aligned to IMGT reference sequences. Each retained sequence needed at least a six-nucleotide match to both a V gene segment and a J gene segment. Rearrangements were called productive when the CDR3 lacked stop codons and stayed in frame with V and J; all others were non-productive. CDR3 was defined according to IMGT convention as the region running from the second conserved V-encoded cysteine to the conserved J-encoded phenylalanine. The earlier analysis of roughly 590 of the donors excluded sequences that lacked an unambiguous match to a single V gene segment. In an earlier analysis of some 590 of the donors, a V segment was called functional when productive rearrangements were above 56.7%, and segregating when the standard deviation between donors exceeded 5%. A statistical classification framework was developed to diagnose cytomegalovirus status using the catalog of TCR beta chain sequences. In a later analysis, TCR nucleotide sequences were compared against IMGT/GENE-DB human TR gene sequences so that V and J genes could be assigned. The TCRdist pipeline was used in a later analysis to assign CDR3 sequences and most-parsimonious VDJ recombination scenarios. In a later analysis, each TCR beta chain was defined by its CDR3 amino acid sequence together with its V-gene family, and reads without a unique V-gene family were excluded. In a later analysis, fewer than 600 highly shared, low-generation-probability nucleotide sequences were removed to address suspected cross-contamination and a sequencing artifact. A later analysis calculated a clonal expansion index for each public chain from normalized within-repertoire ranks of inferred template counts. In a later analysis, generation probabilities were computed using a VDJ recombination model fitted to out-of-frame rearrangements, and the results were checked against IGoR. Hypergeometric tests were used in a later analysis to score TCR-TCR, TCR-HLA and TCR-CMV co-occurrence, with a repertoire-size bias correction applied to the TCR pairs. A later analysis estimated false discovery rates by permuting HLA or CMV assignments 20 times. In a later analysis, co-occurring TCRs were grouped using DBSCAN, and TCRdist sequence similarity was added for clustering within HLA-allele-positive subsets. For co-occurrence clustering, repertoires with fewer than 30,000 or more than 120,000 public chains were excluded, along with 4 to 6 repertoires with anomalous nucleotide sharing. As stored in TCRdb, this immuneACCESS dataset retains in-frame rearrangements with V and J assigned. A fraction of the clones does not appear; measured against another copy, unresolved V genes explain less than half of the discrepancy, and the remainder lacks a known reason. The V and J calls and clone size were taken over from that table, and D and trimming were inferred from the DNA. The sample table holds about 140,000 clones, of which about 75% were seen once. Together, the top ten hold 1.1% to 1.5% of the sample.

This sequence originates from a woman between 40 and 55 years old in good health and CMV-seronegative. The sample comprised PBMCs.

The CDR3 corresponds to CASSPSDRGDDYGYTF. The base sequence is TGTGCCAGCAGCCCCTCGGACAGGGGCGATGATTATGGCTACACCTTC. The sequence links TRBV7-9 to TRBJ1-2; the junction holds 9 bases that match TRBD1. The CDR3, from cysteine to phenylalanine, totals 16 residues. The DNA shown is the 48-base CDR3, in frame from base 1. In the germline V gene (reference sequence), CDR1 corresponds to SEHNR and CDR2 to FQNEAQ. V is cut back by 5 bases and J by 5 bases, with 12 bases in the junction unmatched.